This TCR beta chain was sequenced for a study of cytomegalovirus exposure and HLA in healthy donors. Study summary: From donors who were HLA-typed, an early data release held 65 million to 85 million unique TCRs.

On this clone: As yet, its antigen is unknown.

V dropped 6 bases and J dropped 7; count of bases not matched to a gene: 7. The CDR3 has 14 amino acids. Germline V CDR1 and CDR2: ENHRY, SYGVKD. Study results and limitations: Immune exposure information comprised only CMV serostatus. V- and J-gene trimming of TCR beta was linked (in a later analysis) to a missense DCLRE1C variant. Certain sequence variants were highly shared and formed a cluster, and this cluster was likely a sequencing artifact.

Primers included in the PCR were 60 Vbeta and 13 Jbeta primers. Here immunoSEQ multiplex PCR was the method, and the copy in TCRdb shows in-frame clones only, minus some. In all, the sample yields 65,000 to 80,000 clones. The rearrangement uses TRBV10-3 and TRBJ1-5; 9 bases fit TRBD1. The specimen sequenced was PBMCs. This sequence was found in a man aged 25 to 45 in good health and CMV-seronegative. The CDR3 here is CAIRGQGNEQPQHF. For the CDR3, the DNA is TGTGCCATCAGAGGACAGGGGAATGAGCAGCCCCAGCATTTT.